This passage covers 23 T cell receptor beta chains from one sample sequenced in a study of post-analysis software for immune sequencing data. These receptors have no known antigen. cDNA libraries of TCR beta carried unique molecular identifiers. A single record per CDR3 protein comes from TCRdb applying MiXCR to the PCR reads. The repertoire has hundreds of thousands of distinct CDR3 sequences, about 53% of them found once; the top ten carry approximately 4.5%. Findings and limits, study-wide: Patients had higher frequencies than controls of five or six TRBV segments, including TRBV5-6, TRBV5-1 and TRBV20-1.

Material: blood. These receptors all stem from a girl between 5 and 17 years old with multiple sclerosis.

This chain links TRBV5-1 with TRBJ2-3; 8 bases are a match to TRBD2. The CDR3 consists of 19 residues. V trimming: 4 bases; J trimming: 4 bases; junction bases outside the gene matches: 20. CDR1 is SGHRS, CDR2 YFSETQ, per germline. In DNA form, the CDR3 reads TGCGCCAGCAGCGCCCGGGCGGGGACGAGCGGGAGAAGGGCAGATACGCAGTATTTT. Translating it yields CASSARAGTSGRRADTQYF.

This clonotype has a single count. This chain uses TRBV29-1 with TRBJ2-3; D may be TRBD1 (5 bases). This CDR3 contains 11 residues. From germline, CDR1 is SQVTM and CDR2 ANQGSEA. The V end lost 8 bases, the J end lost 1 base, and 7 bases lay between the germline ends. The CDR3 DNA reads TGCAGCACGACAGGCACAGATACGCAGTATTTT. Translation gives CSTTGTDTQYF.

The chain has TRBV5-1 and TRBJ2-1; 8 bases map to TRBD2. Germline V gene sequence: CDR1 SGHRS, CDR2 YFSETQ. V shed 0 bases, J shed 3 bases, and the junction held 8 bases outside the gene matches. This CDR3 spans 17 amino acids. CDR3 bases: TGCGCCAGCAGCTTGGCCTTAAGCGGGGGCGGCTACAATGAGCAGTTCTTC. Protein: CASSLALSGGGYNEQFF.

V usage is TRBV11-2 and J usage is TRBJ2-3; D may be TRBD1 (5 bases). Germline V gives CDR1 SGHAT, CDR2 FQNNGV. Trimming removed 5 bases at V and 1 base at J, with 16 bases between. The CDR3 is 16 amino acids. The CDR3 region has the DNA TGTGCCAGCAGCAGGTGGGGCCAACGGGGCACAGATACGCAGTATTTT. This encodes CASSRWGQRGTDTQYF.

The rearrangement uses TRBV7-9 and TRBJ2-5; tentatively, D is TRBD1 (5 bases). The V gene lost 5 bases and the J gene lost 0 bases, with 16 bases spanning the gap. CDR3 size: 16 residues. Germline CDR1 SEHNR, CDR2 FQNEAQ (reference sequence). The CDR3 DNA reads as TGTGCCAGCAGCCCCCACAGGATAATTTACCAAGAGACCCAGTACTTC. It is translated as CASSPHRIIYQETQYF.

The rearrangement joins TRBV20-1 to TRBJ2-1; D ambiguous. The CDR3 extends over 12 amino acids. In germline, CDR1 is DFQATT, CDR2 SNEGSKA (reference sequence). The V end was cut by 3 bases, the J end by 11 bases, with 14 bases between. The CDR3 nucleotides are TGCAGTGCTAGTGCAGTCCTAGGGCAGCAGTTCTTC. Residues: CSASAVLGQQFF.

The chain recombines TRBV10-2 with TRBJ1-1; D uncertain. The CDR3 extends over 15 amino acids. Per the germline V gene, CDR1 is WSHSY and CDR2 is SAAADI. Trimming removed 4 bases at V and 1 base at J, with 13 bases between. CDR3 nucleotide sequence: TGCGCCAGCAGTGTTCCGAGCCTTTCGAACACTGAAGCTTTCTTT. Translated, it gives CASSVPSLSNTEAFF.

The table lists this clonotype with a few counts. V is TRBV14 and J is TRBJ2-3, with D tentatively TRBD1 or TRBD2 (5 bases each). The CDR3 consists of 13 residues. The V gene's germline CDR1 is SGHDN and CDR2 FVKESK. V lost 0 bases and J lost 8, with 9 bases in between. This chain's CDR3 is CASSQDMGVTQYF. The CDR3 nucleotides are TGTGCCAGCAGCCAAGATATGGGGGTTACGCAGTATTTT. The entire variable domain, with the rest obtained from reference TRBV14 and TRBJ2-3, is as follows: EAGVTQFPSHSVIEKGQTVTLRCDPISGHDNLYWYRRVMGKEIKFLLHFVKESKQDESGMPNNRFLAERTGGTYSTLKVQPAELEDSGVYFCASSQDMGVTQYFGPGTRLTVL.

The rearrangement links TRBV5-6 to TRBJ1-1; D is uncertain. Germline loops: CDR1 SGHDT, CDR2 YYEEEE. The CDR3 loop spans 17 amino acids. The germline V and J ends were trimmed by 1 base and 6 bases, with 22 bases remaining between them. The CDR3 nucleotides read TGTGCCAGCAGCTTGTTTCGGGAGGGAGGTTTTAGCTCTGAAGCTTTCTTT. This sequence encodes CASSLFREGGFSSEAFF.

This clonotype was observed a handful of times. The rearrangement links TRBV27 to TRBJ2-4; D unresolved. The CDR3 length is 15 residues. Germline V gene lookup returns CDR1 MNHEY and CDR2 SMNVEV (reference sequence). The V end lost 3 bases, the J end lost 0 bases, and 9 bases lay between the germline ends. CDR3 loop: CASSFSQLAKNIQYF. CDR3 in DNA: TGTGCCAGCAGTTTCTCCCAACTAGCCAAAAACATTCAGTACTTC.

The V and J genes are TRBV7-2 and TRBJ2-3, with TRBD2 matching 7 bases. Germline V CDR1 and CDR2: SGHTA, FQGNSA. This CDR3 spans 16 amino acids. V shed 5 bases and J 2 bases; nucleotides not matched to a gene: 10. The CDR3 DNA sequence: TGTGCCAGCAGCCCTCTTACTAGCGCCGTCACAGATACGCAGTATTTT. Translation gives CASSPLTSAVTDTQYF.

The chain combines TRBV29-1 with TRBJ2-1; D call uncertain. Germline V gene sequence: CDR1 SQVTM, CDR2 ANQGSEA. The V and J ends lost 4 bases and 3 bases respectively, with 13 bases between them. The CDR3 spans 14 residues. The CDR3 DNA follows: TGCAGCGTTGCAGCAGGCGCCTTCTACAATGAGCAGTTCTTC. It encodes CSVAAGAFYNEQFF.

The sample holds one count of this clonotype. CDR3 sequence reads: CSASASHEQYF. DNA of the CDR3: TGCAGTGCTAGTGCTAGCCACGAGCAGTACTTC. The chain combines TRBV20-1 with TRBJ2-7; possible D gene TRBD2, 5 bases. Germline CDR1 DFQATT, CDR2 SNEGSKA (reference sequence). The ends were cut back, 3 bases at V and 5 bases at J, with 8 bases in the middle. The CDR3 extends over 11 amino acids.

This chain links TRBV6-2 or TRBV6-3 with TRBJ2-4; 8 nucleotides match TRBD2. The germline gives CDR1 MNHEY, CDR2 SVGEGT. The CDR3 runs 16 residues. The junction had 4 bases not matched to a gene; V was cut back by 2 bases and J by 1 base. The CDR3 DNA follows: TGTGCCAGCAGTTACCAAGCGGGAGTGGCCAAAAACATTCAGTACTTC. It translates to CASSYQAGVAKNIQYF.

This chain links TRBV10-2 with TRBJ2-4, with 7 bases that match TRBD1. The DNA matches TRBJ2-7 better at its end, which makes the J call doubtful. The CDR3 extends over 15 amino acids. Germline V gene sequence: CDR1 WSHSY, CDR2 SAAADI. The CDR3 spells CASTELGQVPYEQYF. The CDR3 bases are TGCGCCAGCACCGAATTAGGACAGGTTCCCTACGAGCAGTACTTC.

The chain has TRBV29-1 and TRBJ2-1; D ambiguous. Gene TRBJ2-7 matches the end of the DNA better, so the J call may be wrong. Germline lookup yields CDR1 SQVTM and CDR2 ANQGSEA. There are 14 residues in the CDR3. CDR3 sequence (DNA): TGCAGCGTTCAAGGCAGGCCAGCCTACAATGAGCAGTACTTC. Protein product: CSVQGRPAYNEQYF.

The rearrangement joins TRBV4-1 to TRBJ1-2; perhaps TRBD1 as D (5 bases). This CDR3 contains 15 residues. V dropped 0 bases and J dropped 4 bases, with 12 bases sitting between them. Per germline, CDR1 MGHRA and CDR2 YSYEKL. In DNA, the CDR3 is TGCGCCAGCAGCCAAGATGGGCCAGGGACCTATGGCTACACCTTC. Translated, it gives CASSQDGPGTYGYTF.

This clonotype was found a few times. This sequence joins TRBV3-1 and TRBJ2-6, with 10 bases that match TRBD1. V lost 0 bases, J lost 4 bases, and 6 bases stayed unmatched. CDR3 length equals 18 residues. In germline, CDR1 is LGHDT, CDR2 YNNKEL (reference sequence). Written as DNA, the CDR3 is TGTGCCAGCAGCCAAGATAGACAGGGGGCGAGAGGGGCCAACGTCCTGACTTTC. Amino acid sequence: CASSQDRQGARGANVLTF.

The DNA of the CDR3 is TGTGCCAGCAGCCACCAAGGACACCCGAGCACCTATGGCTACACCTTC. This sequence encodes CASSHQGHPSTYGYTF. V gene TRBV7-2 combines with J gene TRBJ1-2, with a possible D match to TRBD1 (5 bases). Trimming shortened V by 5 bases and J by 4 bases, and 20 bases separated the two germline ends. Germline V CDR1 and CDR2: SGHTA, FQGNSA. This CDR3 spans 16 amino acids.

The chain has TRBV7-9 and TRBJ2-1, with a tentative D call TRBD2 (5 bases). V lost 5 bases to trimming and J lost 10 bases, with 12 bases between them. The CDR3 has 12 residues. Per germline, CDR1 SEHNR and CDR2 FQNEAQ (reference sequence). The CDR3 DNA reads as TGTGCCAGCAGCCCCCTAGAGGGAGAGCAGTTCTTC. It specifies CASSPLEGEQFF.

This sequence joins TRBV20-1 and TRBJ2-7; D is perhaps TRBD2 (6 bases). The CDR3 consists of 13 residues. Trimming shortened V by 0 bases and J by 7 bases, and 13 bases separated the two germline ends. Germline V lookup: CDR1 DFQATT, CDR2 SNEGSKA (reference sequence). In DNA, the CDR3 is TGCAGTGCTAGAGATCTGCGGGGCAGTGAGCAGTACTTC. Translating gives CSARDLRGSEQYF.

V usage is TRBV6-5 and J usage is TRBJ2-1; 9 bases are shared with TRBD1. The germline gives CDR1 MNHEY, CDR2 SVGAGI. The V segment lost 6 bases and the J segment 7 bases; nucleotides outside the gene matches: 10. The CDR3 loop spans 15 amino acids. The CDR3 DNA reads TGTGCCAGCAGCCCTGGGACAGGGCGGATAAATGAGCAGTTCTTC. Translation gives CASSPGTGRINEQFF.

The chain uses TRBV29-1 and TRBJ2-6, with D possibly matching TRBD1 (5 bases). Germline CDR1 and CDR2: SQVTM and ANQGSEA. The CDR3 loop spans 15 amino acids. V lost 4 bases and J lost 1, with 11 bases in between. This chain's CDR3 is CSVGAGWSGANVLTF. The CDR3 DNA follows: TGCAGCGTTGGGGCAGGGTGGTCTGGGGCCAACGTCCTGACTTTC.